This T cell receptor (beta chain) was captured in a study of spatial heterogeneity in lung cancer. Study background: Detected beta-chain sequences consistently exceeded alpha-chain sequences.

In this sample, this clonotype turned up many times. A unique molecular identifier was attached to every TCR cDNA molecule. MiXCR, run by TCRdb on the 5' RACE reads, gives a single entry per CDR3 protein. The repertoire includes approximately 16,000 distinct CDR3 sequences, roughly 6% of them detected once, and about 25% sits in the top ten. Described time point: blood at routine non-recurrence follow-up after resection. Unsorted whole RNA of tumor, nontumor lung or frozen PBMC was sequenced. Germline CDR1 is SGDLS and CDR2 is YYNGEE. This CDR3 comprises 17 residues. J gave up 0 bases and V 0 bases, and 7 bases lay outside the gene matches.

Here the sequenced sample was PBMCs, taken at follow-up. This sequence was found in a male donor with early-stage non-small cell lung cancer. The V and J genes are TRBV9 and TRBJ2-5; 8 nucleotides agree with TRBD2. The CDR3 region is CASSVGFLREDQETQYF. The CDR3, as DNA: TGTGCCAGCAGCGTAGGTTTCTTGCGGGAGGACCAAGAGACCCAGTACTTC.